The 9 T cell receptor beta chains given below trace back to one sample, sequenced in a study of metastatic and nonmetastatic thyroid tumors (dated by TCRdb to the early 2020s). No treatment had been received by any patient before thyroid surgery. Receptor amplification or capture employed PCR. Instrument used: Illumina HiSeq 4000. Using fastp trimming at Q25 and MiXCR clonotype assembly, TCRdb reanalyzed the public sequencing data and kept in-frame beta chains. The sample has around 17,000 clones on record, about 25% of them singletons. About 16% of the sample rests with the top ten. What was sequenced was adjacent normal tissue. These receptors were taken from a female donor with papillary thyroid cancer or a benign thyroid nodule (not recorded which). Some clones in this sample may be carry-over from other donors' samples.

This clone has more than one count but fewer than ten. The V and J genes are TRBV11-2 and TRBJ1-5; 9 bases align to TRBD1. Germline lookup yields CDR1 SGHAT and CDR2 FQNNGV. This CDR3 has 15 residues. V shed 1 base, J shed 3 bases, and the junction held 1 base outside the gene matches. As DNA, the CDR3 is TGTGCCAGCAGCTTAGGGACAGGGGACAATCAGCCCCAGCATTTT. It codes for CASSLGTGDNQPQHF.

This clone was counted only a few times. V is TRBV7-3 and J is TRBJ2-7; D is possibly TRBD1 (6 bases). The germline V gene encodes CDR1 SGHTA and CDR2 FQGTGA. V gave up 5 bases and J gave up 3 bases, with 11 bases separating them. The CDR3 is 13 amino acids. As DNA, the CDR3 is TGTGCCAGCAGCCTACTACAGGGCTACGAGCAGTACTTC. Encoded protein: CASSLLQGYEQYF.

The rearrangement joins TRBV7-2 to TRBJ2-7; 8 bases align to TRBD2. The CDR3 has 13 residues. From germline, CDR1 is SGHTA and CDR2 FQGNSA. Losses at the gene ends were 2 bases for V and 3 bases for J; bases not matched to a gene: 0. The CDR3 DNA reads as TGTGCCAGCAGCTTAAGCGGGGGCTACGAGCAGTACTTC. As protein: CASSLSGGYEQYF. The full variable domain, in which reference TRBV7-2 and TRBJ2-7 provide the parts outside the CDR3, is GAGVSQSPSNKVTEKGKDVELRCDPISGHTALYWYRQSLGQGLEFLIYFQGNSAPDKSGLPSDRFSAERTGGSVSTLTIQRTQQEDSAVYLCASSLSGGYEQYFGPGTRLTVT.

This clone was detected once. At one boundary the junction diverges from the germline segment, which might be a read error. The V call is TRBV7-2, the J call TRBJ2-1; D not resolved. Germline V gene lookup returns CDR1 SGHTA and CDR2 FQGNSA. There are 15 residues in the CDR3. The CDR3 loop reads CDSSLGLQPSPEQFF. CDR3 DNA sequence: TGTGACAGCAGCTTAGGGCTACAACCGTCCCCTGAGCAGTTCTTC.

The sample holds a few counts of this clone. The genes are TRBV2 and TRBJ1-1, with a weak D call TRBD1 (5 bases). Germline loops: CDR1 SNHLY, CDR2 FYNNEI. The V gene lost 4 bases and the J gene lost 3 bases, with 18 bases spanning the gap. This CDR3 spans 16 amino acids. CDR3 loop: CASSAWEGSGDTEAFF. Here the CDR3 DNA reads TGTGCCAGCAGTGCGTGGGAGGGGTCGGGGGACACTGAAGCTTTCTTT.

The rearrangement uses TRBV11-2 and TRBJ2-7, with D unclear. The germline V and J ends were trimmed by 1 base and 2 bases, with 12 bases remaining between them. The CDR3 is 15 amino acids. The V gene's germline CDR1 is SGHAT and CDR2 FQNNGV. In DNA form, the CDR3 reads TGTGCCAGCAGCTTAGTGGCAGTGGGTACCTACGAGCAGTACTTC. Protein sequence: CASSLVAVGTYEQYF.

In its sample, this clone was seen a few times. V usage is TRBV28 and J usage is TRBJ1-2; no firm D call. Germline lookup yields CDR1 MDHEN and CDR2 SYDVKM. The CDR3 covers 12 residues. Trimming stripped 5 bases from V and 4 bases from J, with 8 bases between. The CDR3 DNA reads as TGTGCCAGCAGTCCCCGTAGCTATGGCTACACCTTC. Its translation is CASSPRSYGYTF.

Details on this clone: The same CDR3 is also encoded by other DNA sequences in this sample. The chain employs TRBV27 and TRBJ2-1; D uncertain. The germline V gene has CDR1 MNHEY and CDR2 SMNVEV (reference sequence). The CDR3 is 13 residues long. Between the trimmed V and J ends, which lost 6 bases and 8 bases, there was a span of 14 bases. The CDR3 DNA reads TGTGCCAGCAGGACACCACGACGCCATGAGCAGTTCTTC. This gives the protein CASRTPRRHEQFF.

This clone is termed medium-sized. CDR3 in amino acids: CSARGVPGGPADTQYF. The CDR3, as DNA: TGCAGTGCTAGAGGGGTGCCGGGAGGGCCCGCAGATACGCAGTATTTT. V usage is TRBV20-1 and J usage is TRBJ2-3; TRBD2 matches 8 bases. V was clipped by 1 base and J by 4 bases; unmatched bases: 10. CDR1 DFQATT and CDR2 SNEGSKA come from the germline V gene (reference sequence). The CDR3 loop spans 16 amino acids.